This TCR beta chain was captured by sequencing in a study of T cells after yellow fever vaccination. From germline, CDR1 is SGHRS and CDR2 YFSETQ. The CDR3 sequence is 15 residues long. V lost 0 bases, J lost 1 base, and 10 bases lay in between. In its sample, this clonotype was seen a few times. Its matching antigen is unknown. For TCR, cDNA came from 5'RACE template switching, which added a universal primer site and UMIs. Each CDR3 protein is one row after TCRdb ran MiXCR on the 5' RACE reads. In the table there are around 300,000 distinct CDR3 sequences, 3.5% to 4.5% of which are singletons. Whole-study results and caveats: Peak timing came faster in the weaker secondary response, day 5 versus 15.

This receptor was taken from a man aged 18 to 29 who received the YFV17D yellow fever vaccine. This sample comprised PBMCs, obtained 15 days after the yellow fever booster vaccination. The rearrangement links TRBV5-1 to TRBJ2-5, with D perhaps TRBD1 or TRBD2 (6 bases each). The CDR3 DNA follows: TGCGCCAGCAGCTTGGAGGGGGGAATCCAAGAGACCCAGTACTTC. The encoded protein is CASSLEGGIQETQYF.